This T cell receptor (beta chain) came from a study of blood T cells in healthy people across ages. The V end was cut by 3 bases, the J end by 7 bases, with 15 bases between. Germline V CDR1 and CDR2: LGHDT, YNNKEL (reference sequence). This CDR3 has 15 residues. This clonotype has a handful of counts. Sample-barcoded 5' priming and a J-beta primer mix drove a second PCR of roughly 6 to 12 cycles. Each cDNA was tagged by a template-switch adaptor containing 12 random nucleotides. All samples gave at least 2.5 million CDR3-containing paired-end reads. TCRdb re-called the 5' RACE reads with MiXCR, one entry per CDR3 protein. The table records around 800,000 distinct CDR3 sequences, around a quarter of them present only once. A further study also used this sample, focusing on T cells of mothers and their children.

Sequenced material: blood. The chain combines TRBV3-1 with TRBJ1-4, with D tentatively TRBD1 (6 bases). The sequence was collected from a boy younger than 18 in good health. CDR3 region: CASSHSRGAGEKLFF. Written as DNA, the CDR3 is TGTGCCAGCAGCCACTCCCGGGGGGCAGGTGAAAAACTGTTTTTT.